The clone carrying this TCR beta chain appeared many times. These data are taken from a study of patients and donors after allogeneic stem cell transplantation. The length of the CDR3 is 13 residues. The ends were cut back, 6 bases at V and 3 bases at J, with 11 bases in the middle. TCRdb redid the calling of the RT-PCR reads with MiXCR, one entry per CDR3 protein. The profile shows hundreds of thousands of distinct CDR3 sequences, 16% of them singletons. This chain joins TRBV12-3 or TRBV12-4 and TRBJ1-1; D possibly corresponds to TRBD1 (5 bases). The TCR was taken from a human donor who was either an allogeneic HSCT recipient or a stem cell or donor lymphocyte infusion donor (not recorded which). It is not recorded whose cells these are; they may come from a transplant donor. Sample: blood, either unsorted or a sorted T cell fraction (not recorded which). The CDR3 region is CASRRGTHTEAFF. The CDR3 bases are TGTGCCAGCAGACGAGGGACTCACACTGAAGCTTTCTTT.